These 27 T cell receptor beta chains share one sample of origin, sequenced in a study of patients and donors after allogeneic stem cell transplantation. In TCRdb, the RT-PCR reads were re-called with MiXCR into one record per CDR3 protein. Of 190,000 or so distinct CDR3 sequences in the sample, less than 45% were seen once. Sequencing input: blood, either unsorted or a sorted T cell fraction (not recorded which). These receptors originate from a human donor who was either an allogeneic HSCT recipient or a stem cell or donor lymphocyte infusion donor (not recorded which). It is not recorded whose cells these are; they may come from a transplant donor.

V usage is TRBV7-9 and J usage is TRBJ1-2, with D unresolved. The V end lost 5 bases, the J end lost 0 bases, and 7 bases lay between the germline ends. The CDR3 has 13 residues. Germline V CDR1 and CDR2: SEHNR, FQNEAQ (reference sequence). The CDR3 coding sequence is TGTGCCAGCAGCGCCCGGACTAACTATGGCTACACCTTC. Translated: CASSARTNYGYTF.

This clonotype was found a few times. The chain recombines TRBV5-1 with TRBJ1-1; no firm D call. The V gene's germline CDR1 is SGHRS and CDR2 YFSETQ. The CDR3 length is 14 residues. V lost 0 bases to trimming and J lost 4 bases, with 10 bases between them. This CDR3 is CASSLERGGTEAFF. In DNA form, the CDR3 reads TGCGCCAGCAGCTTGGAACGGGGAGGCACTGAAGCTTTCTTT.

Only a few counts were recorded for this clonotype. The V call is TRBV5-4, the J call TRBJ2-5, with D uncertain. The CDR3 spans 12 residues. CDR1 is SGHNT and CDR2 is YYREEE in the germline V gene (reference sequence). Deletions cut 1 base from V and 5 bases from J, with 6 bases between. CDR3 DNA: TGTGCCAGCAGCTTGACCGATGAGACCCAGTACTTC. It codes for CASSLTDETQYF. Full variable domain (rest looked up from reference TRBV5-4 and TRBJ2-5): ETGVTQSPTHLIKTRGQQVTLRCSSQSGHNTVSWYQQALGQGPQFIFQYYREEENGRGNFPPRFSGLQFPNYSSELNVNALELDDSALYLCASSLTDETQYFGPGTRLLVL.

This clonotype was seen a few times. This rearrangement joins TRBV28 to TRBJ1-4; unclear D gene. Germline loops: CDR1 MDHEN, CDR2 SYDVKM. CDR3 length: 16 residues. V was cut by 5 bases and J by 10 bases, with 23 bases left in between. The CDR3 DNA sequence: TGTGCCAGCAGTCCGAGTACCGACCCACTGATAGGAAAACTGTTTTTT. It codes for CASSPSTDPLIGKLFF.

The V gene is TRBV20-1, the J gene TRBJ2-3; D remains unclear. The CDR3 is 15 residues long. Trimming left V 5 bases short and J 0 bases short, with 15 bases between. CDR1 DFQATT and CDR2 SNEGSKA come from the germline V gene (reference sequence). The CDR3 protein is CSAHDRTASTDTQYF. The DNA of the CDR3 is TGCAGTGCTCACGACCGGACCGCTAGCACAGATACGCAGTATTTT.

This clonotype was found a few times. The chain uses TRBV6-6 and TRBJ1-4, with D unclear. CDR1 MNHNY and CDR2 SVGAGI come from the germline V gene (reference sequence). V was clipped by 0 bases and J by 2 bases, with 16 bases between them. The CDR3 has 18 amino acids. The CDR3 sequence is CASSYSPRGRATNEKLFF. In DNA form, the CDR3 reads TGTGCCAGCAGTTACTCACCTCGTGGGAGGGCCACTAATGAAAAACTGTTTTTT.

This sequence joins TRBV7-9 and TRBJ2-7, with D unresolved. The CDR3 is made up of 13 amino acids. The germline V gene has CDR1 SEHNR and CDR2 FQNEAQ (reference sequence). Trimming pared 1 base from V and 2 bases from J, leaving 6 bases between. CDR3 bases: TGTGCCAGCAGCTTAGGCTCAGCCTACGAGCAGTACTTC. Translation: CASSLGSAYEQYF.

The J gene is TRBJ1-3, the V gene TRBV5-1; the D gene is possibly TRBD1 (5 bases). V was shortened by 0 bases and J by 0 bases, with 13 bases between the two germline ends. This CDR3 spans 17 amino acids. Germline V CDR1 and CDR2: SGHRS, YFSETQ. The CDR3 nucleotides read TGCGCCAGCAGCTTGGCTTCTGGGGGTAGCTCTGGAAACACCATATATTTT. As protein: CASSLASGGSSGNTIYF.

The J gene is TRBJ1-2, the V gene TRBV28, with 9 bases identical to TRBD1. The V gene end was trimmed by 5 bases and the J gene end by 7 bases; junction bases not matched to a gene: 5. The CDR3 is made up of 13 amino acids. Looked up from germline, CDR1 is MDHEN and CDR2 is SYDVKM. The CDR3 spells CASSTGGSSGYTF. The CDR3 DNA is TGTGCCAGCAGTACAGGGGGCTCTTCTGGCTACACCTTC.

This rearrangement joins TRBV7-9 to TRBJ1-4, with a possible D match to TRBD1 (5 bases). Trimming cost V 5 bases and J 0 bases, with 10 bases left between them. The CDR3 covers 15 residues. Looked up from germline, CDR1 is SEHNR and CDR2 is FQNEAQ (reference sequence). CDR3 amino acids: CASSPDSATNEKLFF. CDR3 DNA: TGTGCCAGCAGCCCAGACAGTGCAACTAATGAAAAACTGTTTTTT.

The chain carries TRBV29-1 and TRBJ1-2; TRBD1 is a possible D gene (5 bases). The CDR3 covers 12 residues. Germline lookup yields CDR1 SQVTM and CDR2 ANQGSEA. V was trimmed by 1 base and J by 8 bases, leaving 11 bases between them. The CDR3 sequence is CSVEGGAPGYTF. The CDR3, as DNA: TGCAGCGTTGAAGGGGGCGCCCCGGGCTACACCTTC.

The rearrangement links TRBV12-3 or TRBV12-4 to TRBJ1-1; the D is unclear. The length of the CDR3 is 14 residues. Trimming stripped 4 bases from V and 1 base from J, with 10 bases between. The CDR3: CASSSGWKNTEAFF. The CDR3, as DNA: TGTGCCAGCAGTTCGGGGTGGAAGAACACTGAAGCTTTCTTT.

V and J are TRBV10-3 and TRBJ2-1, with D perhaps being TRBD1 or TRBD2 (5 bases each). CDR3 length: 14 amino acids. The ends were cut back, 4 bases at V and 8 bases at J, with 15 bases in the middle. CDR1 is ENHRY and CDR2 is SYGVKD in the germline V gene. CDR3 DNA sequence: TGTGCCATCAGTGTTGCCCGACAGAGGGATGAGCAGTTCTTC. It encodes CAISVARQRDEQFF.

The chain has TRBV7-9 and TRBJ1-1; D might be TRBD1 (5 bases). The germline V gene encodes CDR1 SEHNR and CDR2 FQNEAQ (reference sequence). The CDR3 length is 13 residues. The ends were cut back, 1 base at V and 4 bases at J, with 7 bases in the middle. CDR3 nucleotides: TGTGCCAGCAGCTTAGGACAGAGCACTGAAGCTTTCTTT. It is translated as CASSLGQSTEAFF.

This clonotype appeared a few times. The chain is built from TRBV9 and TRBJ1-2; 8 bases match TRBD1. This CDR3 region has 17 residues. CDR1 SGDLS and CDR2 YYNGEE come from the germline V gene. V lost 3 bases, J lost 0 bases, and 10 bases stayed unmatched. The CDR3 DNA reads TGTGCCAGCAGCGGACCCGGGACAGGCAGGTCTAACTATGGCTACACCTTC. As protein: CASSGPGTGRSNYGYTF.

This chain connects TRBV4-3 to TRBJ1-1; no clear D. V was pared by 1 base and J by 4 bases, with 13 bases between. The germline CDR1 and CDR2 sequences are LGHNA and YSLEER. The CDR3 spans 15 residues. This CDR3 reads CASSQGTLGLTEAFF. The DNA for the CDR3 is TGCGCCAGCAGCCAAGGGACCTTGGGCCTCACTGAAGCTTTCTTT.

The chain employs TRBV12-3 or TRBV12-4 and TRBJ2-3, with TRBD2 identical over 11 bases. The V gene end was trimmed by 3 bases and the J gene end by 3 bases; junction bases not matched to a gene: 2. The CDR3 contains 15 residues. This chain's CDR3 is CASSFGTSGTDTQYF. The CDR3 nucleotides read TGTGCCAGCAGTTTCGGGACTAGCGGTACAGATACGCAGTATTTT.

This clonotype turned up a few times. The chain uses TRBV6-5 and TRBJ1-1; D perhaps matches TRBD1 (5 bases). CDR3 length: 14 residues. Deletions cut 3 bases from V and 6 bases from J, with 14 bases between. Germline lookup yields CDR1 MNHEY and CDR2 SVGAGI. CDR3 amino acids: CASSYGGSAPEAFF. The CDR3 DNA is TGTGCCAGCAGTTATGGGGGGTCGGCCCCTGAAGCTTTCTTT.

The chain links TRBV21-1 to TRBJ2-5; TRBD2, as called in the table, went unchecked against the DNA. TRBV21-1 is a pseudogene segment. The CDR3 is 14 amino acids. This CDR3 is CASSKDREGETQYF. CDR3 nucleotides: TGTGCCAGCAGCAAAGACAGGGAGGGGGAGACCCAGTACTTC.

This rearrangement joins TRBV13 to TRBJ2-1, with 7 bases that match TRBD2. The CDR3 loop spans 14 amino acids. Trimming at V came to 5 bases and at J to 5 bases, leaving 6 bases not matched to a gene. CDR1 is PRHDT, CDR2 FYEKMQ, per germline (reference sequence). CDR3: CASSRTSFDNEQFF. The CDR3 DNA sequence: TGTGCCAGCAGCAGGACTAGTTTTGACAATGAGCAGTTCTTC.

This clonotype appeared a few times. The chain combines TRBV12-3 or TRBV12-4 with TRBJ1-1; D unresolved. The CDR3 contains 12 residues. With 5 bases removed from V and 11 bases from J, the gap between germline ends came to 15 bases. CDR3 in amino acids: CASSPRTLGAFF. The CDR3, as DNA: TGTGCCAGCAGTCCACGGACCTTGGGGGCTTTCTTT.

A few counts support this clonotype. The chain is built from TRBV6-6 and TRBJ1-4; D unclear. Trimming stripped 2 bases from V and 4 bases from J, with 14 bases between. CDR3 size: 16 residues. Germline values: CDR1 MNHNY, CDR2 SVGAGI (reference sequence). The CDR3 DNA reads as TGTGCCAGCAGTTACGGGAACCCGTGGAGTAATGAAAAACTGTTTTTT. Translation: CASSYGNPWSNEKLFF.

The V and J genes are TRBV6-5 and TRBJ2-1; 12 nucleotides match TRBD2. Germline loops: CDR1 MNHEY, CDR2 SVGAGI. The CDR3 totals 17 residues. J was trimmed by 7 bases and V by 6 bases; bases with no gene match: 13. CDR3 DNA: TGTGCCAGCAGCTACACCTCTAGCGGGAGGGCTGGGAATGAGCAGTTCTTC. Translating it yields CASSYTSSGRAGNEQFF.

This clonotype came up a few times. The chain couples TRBV10-3 to TRBJ1-5, with a possible D match to TRBD1 (5 bases). The V gene's germline CDR1 is ENHRY and CDR2 SYGVKD. CDR3 length: 14 amino acids. V lost 10 bases to trimming and J lost 4 bases, with 17 bases between them. CDR3 residues: CATRNGTPNQPQHF. The CDR3 coding sequence is TGTGCCACCCGTAATGGGACGCCAAATCAGCCCCAGCATTTT.

This sequence joins TRBV30 and TRBJ1-1, with 9 bases fitting TRBD1. The CDR3 covers 12 residues. V lost 3 bases, J lost 10 bases, and 6 bases stayed unmatched. The germline V gene has CDR1 GTSNPN and CDR2 SVGIG (reference sequence). The CDR3 DNA reads TGTGCCTGGAGGGGACAGGGCTACGGAGCTTTCTTT. Translation: CAWRGQGYGAFF.

This clonotype has just a few counts. The rearrangement uses TRBV20-1 and TRBJ1-1, with a tentative D call TRBD1 (6 bases). Between the trimmed V and J ends, which lost 2 bases and 1 base, there was a span of 14 bases. CDR3 length: 15 residues. The germline V gene encodes CDR1 DFQATT and CDR2 SNEGSKA (reference sequence). CDR3 sequence reads: CSARNPGTTNTEAFF. CDR3 nucleotide sequence: TGCAGTGCTAGAAACCCCGGGACAACGAACACTGAAGCTTTCTTT.

V gene TRBV12-3 or TRBV12-4 combines with J gene TRBJ1-1, with TRBD1 matching over 11 bases. The CDR3 runs 15 residues. V lost 5 bases to trimming and J lost 5 bases; unmatched junction nucleotides: 7. CDR3 sequence (DNA): TGTGCCAGCAGTCTCGGACAGGGGGCGAGGACTGAAGCTTTCTTT. Amino acids: CASSLGQGARTEAFF.